This record concerns one TCR beta chain sequence. The assay was immunoSEQ multiplex PCR, and TCRdb's table has in-frame clones only and misses some. The sample includes 250,000 to 300,000 clones, roughly 90% of them seen just once. The data stem from a study of blood T cell repertoires in COVID-19. Germline lookup yields CDR1 PRHDT and CDR2 FYEKMQ (reference sequence). The V gene lost 4 bases and the J gene lost 2 bases, with 16 bases spanning the gap. The CDR3 has 16 amino acids. This TCR derives from a woman in her 30s with COVID-19, enrolled during active disease. V gene TRBV13 combines with J gene TRBJ2-3; D perhaps matches TRBD2 (5 bases). The sample comprised peripheral blood. CDR3 coding DNA: TGTGCCAGCAGCTCCCGCGCGGGCGGAGACACAGATACGCAGTATTTT. Protein sequence: CASSSRAGGDTDTQYF.